The rows below give T cell receptor beta chains drawn from one sample of a study of HIV-infected patients and healthy controls. TCRdb passed the 5' RACE reads through MiXCR, listing each CDR3 protein once. Found here are approximately 8,600 distinct CDR3 sequences, approximately 7.9% of them singletons; the top ten hold less than 25%. The sequencing here drew on blood, taken during antiretroviral therapy. Receptors were obtained from an adult with HIV infection. Both conserved end residues are part of each CDR3. The order of the fields is D gene, clone size, J gene, V gene, CDR3 DNA, CDR3 protein. D genes are given only for firm matches. Clone sizes are shown as once, few or many counts, or a class when the clone is expanded.

TRBD1	medium-sized	TRBJ2-4	TRBV5-1	TGCGCCAGCAGCCCCGGGACAGGGGGGTTTTTTGCCAAAAACATTCAGTACTTC	CASSPGTGGFFAKNIQYF
NA	many	TRBJ1-2	TRBV4-1	TGCGCCAGCAGCCAGCGGAGGAGACAAGCTAACTATGGCTACACCTTC	CASSQRRRQANYGYTF
NA	many	TRBJ1-2	TRBV27	TGTGCCAGCAGTAAAGGGGCTGGCTATGGCTACACCTTC	CASSKGAGYGYTF
TRBD1	many	TRBJ1-5	TRBV11-2	TGTGCCAGCAGCTTATCGACGACAGGGGGTTGTAATCAGCCCCAGCATTTT	CASSLSTTGGCNQPQHF
TRBD1	medium-sized	TRBJ1-6	TRBV5-5	TGTGCCAGCAGCTGGTCCGGACAGGGAAGTGGTTCACCCCTCCACTTT	CASSWSGQGSGSPLHF
TRBD2	medium-sized	TRBJ2-3	TRBV6-1	TGTGCCAGCAGGCCTCGGGCGGGAGTAACAGATACGCAGTATTTT	CASRPRAGVTDTQYF
TRBD2	many	TRBJ2-1	TRBV27	TGTGCCAGCACGGGACTAGCGGACAATGAGCAGTTCTTC	CASTGLADNEQFF
NA	medium-sized	TRBJ2-1	TRBV9	TGTGCCAGCAGCGTAGGGGGGACCACATTTCCCTACAATGAGCAGTTCTTC	CASSVGGTTFPYNEQFF
TRBD1	many	TRBJ1-1	TRBV7-3	TGTGCCAGCAGCTTAAAACGCTTGGGACAGGGGAACACTGAAGCTTTCTTT	CASSLKRLGQGNTEAFF
NA	medium-sized	TRBJ1-1	TRBV5-5	TGTGCCAGCAGCTTGGAGGGCAGGGTGTCGGCTGAAGCTTTCTTT	CASSLEGRVSAEAFF
TRBD2	few	TRBJ2-1	TRBV5-1	TGCGCCAGCAGACCCTTGGCGGGAGCTTCCTACAATGAGCAGTTCTTC	CASRPLAGASYNEQFF